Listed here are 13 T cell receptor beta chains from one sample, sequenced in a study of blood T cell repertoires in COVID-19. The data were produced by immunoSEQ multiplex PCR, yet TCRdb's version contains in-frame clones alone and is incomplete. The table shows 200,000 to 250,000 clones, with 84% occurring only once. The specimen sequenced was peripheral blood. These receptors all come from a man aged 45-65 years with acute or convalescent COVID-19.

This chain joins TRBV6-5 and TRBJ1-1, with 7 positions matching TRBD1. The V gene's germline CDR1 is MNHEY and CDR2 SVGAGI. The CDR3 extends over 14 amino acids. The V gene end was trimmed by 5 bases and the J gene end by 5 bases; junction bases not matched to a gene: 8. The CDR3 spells CASSPRGTRTEAFF. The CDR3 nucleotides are TGTGCCAGCAGTCCCAGGGGGACAAGGACTGAAGCTTTCTTT.

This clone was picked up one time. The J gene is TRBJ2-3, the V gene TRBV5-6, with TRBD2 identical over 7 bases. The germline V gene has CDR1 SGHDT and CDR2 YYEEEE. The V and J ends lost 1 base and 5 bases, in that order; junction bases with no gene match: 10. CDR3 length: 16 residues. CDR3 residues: CASSLTRGGDVDTQYF. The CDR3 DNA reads TGTGCCAGCAGCTTGACTCGTGGGGGGGATGTAGATACGCAGTATTTT. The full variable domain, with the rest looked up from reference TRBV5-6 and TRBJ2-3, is DAGVTQSPTHLIKTRGQQVTLRCSPKSGHDTVSWYQQALGQGPQFIFQYYEEEERQRGNFPDRFSGHQFPNYSSELNVNALLLGDSALYLCASSLTRGGDVDTQYFGPGTRLTVL.

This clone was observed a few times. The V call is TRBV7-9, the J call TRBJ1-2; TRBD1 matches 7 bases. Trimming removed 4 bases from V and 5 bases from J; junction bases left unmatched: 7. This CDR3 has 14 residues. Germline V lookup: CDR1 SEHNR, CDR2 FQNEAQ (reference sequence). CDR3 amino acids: CASSSERGLYGYTF. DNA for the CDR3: TGTGCCAGCAGCTCAGAAAGGGGGCTGTATGGCTACACCTTC.

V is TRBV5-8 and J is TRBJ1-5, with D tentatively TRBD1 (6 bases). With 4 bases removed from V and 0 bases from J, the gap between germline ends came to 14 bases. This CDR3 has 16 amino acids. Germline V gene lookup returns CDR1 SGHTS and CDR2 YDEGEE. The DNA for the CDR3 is TGTGCCAGCAGCAGTGGGACACTTTATAGCAATCAGCCCCAGCATTTT. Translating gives CASSSGTLYSNQPQHF.

The CDR3 loop reads CASSWDNYNEQFF. CDR3 nucleotide sequence: TGTGCCAGCAGCTGGGACAACTACAATGAGCAGTTCTTC. This rearrangement joins TRBV5-4 to TRBJ2-1; tentative D call: TRBD1 (6 bases). Germline-derived CDR1 and CDR2 are SGHNT and YYREEE (reference sequence). With 3 bases removed from V and 3 bases from J, the gap between germline ends came to 7 bases. CDR3 length equals 13 residues.

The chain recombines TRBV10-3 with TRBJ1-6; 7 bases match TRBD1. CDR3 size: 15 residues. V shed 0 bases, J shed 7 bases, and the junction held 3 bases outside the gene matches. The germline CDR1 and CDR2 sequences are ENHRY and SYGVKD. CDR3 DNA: TGTGCCATCAGTGAGTCGGGACAGCTAAATTCACCCCTCCACTTT. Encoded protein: CAISESGQLNSPLHF.

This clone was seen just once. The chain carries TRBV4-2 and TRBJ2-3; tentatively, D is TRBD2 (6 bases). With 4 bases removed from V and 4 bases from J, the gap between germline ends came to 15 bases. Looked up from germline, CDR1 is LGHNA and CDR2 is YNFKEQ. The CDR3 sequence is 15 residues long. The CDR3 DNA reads TGTGCCAGCAGCCCCCGGGACCGCGGGGCAGATACGCAGTATTTT. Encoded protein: CASSPRDRGADTQYF.

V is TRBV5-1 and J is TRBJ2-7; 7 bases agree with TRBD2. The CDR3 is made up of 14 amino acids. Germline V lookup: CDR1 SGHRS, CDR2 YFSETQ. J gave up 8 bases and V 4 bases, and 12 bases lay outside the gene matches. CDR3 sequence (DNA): TGCGCCAGCAGCGGCGAGGCGGGAGCTACGAAGCAGTACTTC. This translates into CASSGEAGATKQYF.

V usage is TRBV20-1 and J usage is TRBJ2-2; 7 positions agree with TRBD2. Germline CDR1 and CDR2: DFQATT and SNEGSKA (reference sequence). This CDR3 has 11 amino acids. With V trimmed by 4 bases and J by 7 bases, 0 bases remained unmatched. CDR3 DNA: TGCAGTGCTACGGGAGGCGGGGAGCTGTTTTTT. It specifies CSATGGGELFF.

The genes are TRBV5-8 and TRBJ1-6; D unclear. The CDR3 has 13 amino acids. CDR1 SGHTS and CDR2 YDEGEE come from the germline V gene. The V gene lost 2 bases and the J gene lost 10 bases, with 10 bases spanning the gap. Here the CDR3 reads CASSLREESPLHF. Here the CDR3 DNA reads TGTGCCAGCAGCTTACGGGAGGAGTCACCCCTCCACTTT. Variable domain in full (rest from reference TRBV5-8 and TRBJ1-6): EAGVTQSPTHLIKTRGQQATLRCSPISGHTSVYWYQQALGLGLQFLLWYDEGEERNRGNFPPRFSGRQFPNYSSELNVNALELEDSALYLCASSLREESPLHFGNGTRLTVT.

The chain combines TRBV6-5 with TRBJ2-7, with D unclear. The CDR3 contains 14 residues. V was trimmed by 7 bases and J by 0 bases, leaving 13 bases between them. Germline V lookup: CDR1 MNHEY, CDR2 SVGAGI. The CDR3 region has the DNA TGTGCCAGCACCAAGGAACAGCCCTCCTACGAGCAGTACTTC. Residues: CASTKEQPSYEQYF.

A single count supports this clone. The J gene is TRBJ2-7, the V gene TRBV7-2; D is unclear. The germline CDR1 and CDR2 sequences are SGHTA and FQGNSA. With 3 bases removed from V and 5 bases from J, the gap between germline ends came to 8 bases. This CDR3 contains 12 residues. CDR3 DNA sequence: TGTGCCAGCAGCTTGGGCAGGAACGAGCAGTACTTC. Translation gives CASSLGRNEQYF.

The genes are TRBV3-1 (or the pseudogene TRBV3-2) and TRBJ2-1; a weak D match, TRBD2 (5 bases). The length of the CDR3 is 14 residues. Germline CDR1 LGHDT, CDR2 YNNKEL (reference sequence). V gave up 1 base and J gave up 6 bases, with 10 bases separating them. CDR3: CASSQARGINEQFF. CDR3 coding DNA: TGTGCCAGCAGCCAAGCCAGAGGGATCAATGAGCAGTTCTTC.